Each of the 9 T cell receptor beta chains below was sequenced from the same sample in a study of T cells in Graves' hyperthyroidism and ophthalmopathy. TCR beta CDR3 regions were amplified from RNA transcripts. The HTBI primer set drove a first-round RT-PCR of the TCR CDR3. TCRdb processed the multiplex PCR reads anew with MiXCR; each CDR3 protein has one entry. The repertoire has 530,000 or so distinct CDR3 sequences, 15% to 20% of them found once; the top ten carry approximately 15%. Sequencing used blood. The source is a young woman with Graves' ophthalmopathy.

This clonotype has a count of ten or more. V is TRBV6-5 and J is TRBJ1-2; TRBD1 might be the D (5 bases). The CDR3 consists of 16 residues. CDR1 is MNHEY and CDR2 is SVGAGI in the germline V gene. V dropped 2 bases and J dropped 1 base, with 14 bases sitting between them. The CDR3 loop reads CASSYPAGTGNYGYTF. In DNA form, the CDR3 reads TGTGCCAGCAGTTACCCGGCCGGGACGGGTAACTATGGCTACACCTTC.

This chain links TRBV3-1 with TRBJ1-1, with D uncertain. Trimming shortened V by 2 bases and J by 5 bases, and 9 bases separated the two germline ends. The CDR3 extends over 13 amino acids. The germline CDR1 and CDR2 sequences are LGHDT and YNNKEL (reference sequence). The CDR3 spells CASSQIPETEAFF. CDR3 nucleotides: TGTGCCAGCAGCCAAATCCCGGAGACTGAAGCTTTCTTT.

This CDR3 is CASSVAGRPRSEAFF. The CDR3 DNA follows: TGTGCCAGCAGCGTAGCCGGAAGGCCGCGATCCGAAGCTTTCTTT. V is TRBV9 and J is TRBJ1-1; unclear D gene. V gave up 0 bases and J gave up 8 bases, with 17 bases separating them. The V gene's germline CDR1 is SGDLS and CDR2 YYNGEE. The CDR3 is 15 residues long.

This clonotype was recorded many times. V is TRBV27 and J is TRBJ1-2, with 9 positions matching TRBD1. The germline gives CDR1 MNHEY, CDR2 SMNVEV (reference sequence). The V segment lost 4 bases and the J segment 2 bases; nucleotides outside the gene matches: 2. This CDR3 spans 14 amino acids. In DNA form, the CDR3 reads TGTGCCAGCAGTTGGGGGACAGGGAACTATGGCTACACCTTC. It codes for CASSWGTGNYGYTF.

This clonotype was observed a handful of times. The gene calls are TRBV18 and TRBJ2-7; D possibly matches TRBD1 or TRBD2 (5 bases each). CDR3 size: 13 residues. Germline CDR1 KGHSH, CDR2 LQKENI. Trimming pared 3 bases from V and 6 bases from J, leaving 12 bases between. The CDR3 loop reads CASSPGRGGEQYF. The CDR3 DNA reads TGTGCCAGCTCACCGGGACGGGGCGGCGAGCAGTACTTC.

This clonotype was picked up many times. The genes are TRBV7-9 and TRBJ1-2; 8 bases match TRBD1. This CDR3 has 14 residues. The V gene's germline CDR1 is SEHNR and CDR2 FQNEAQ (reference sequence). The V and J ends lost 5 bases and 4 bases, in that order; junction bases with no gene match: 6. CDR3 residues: CASSRTGIIYGYTF. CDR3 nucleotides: TGTGCCAGCAGCCGGACAGGGATTATCTATGGCTACACCTTC.

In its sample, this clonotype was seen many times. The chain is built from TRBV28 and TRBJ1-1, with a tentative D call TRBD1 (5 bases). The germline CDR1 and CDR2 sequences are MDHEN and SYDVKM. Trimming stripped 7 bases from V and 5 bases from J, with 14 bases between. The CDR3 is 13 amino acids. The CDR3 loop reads CASTPSGGTEAFF. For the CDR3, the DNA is TGTGCCAGCACCCCCTCGGGGGGAACTGAAGCTTTCTTT.

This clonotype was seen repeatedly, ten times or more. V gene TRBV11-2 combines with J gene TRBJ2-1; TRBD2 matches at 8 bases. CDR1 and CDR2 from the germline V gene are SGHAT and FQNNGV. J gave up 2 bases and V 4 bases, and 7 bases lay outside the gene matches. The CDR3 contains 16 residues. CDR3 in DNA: TGTGCCAGCAGCTCAAACCGGGAGGGCCCCTACAATGAGCAGTTCTTC. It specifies CASSSNREGPYNEQFF.

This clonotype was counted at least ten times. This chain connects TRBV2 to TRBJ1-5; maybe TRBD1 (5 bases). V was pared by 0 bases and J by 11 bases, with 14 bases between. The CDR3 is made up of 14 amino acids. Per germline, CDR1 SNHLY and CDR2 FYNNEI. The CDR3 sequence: CASSEAAGRAAQHF. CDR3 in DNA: TGTGCCAGCAGTGAAGCAGCAGGGCGGGCGGCCCAGCATTTT.